This TCR beta chain was found in a study of T cell repertoires in aging, cancer and after chemotherapy (dated by TCRdb to the late 2010s). Turning to the overall study: Donors were distributed across six age groups ranging from 30 or younger to 70 or older, with at least three individuals included per group. In the hematological group, the paired samples taken before and after chemotherapy came from chronic lymphocytic leukemia patients given fludarabine- or bendamustine-based regimens. The full dataset contained around 8.2 million TCR reads. Peripheral blood TCR beta repertoires from healthy donors and cancer patients were profiled to examine immunoaging and T cell reconstitution after chemotherapy. Alongside around 98 healthy donors serving as a reference group, the cohort included 200 to 250 cancer patients, of whom about 93 had hematological cancers and 110 to 140 had solid cancers. General study outcomes and caveats: In healthy donors, the drop in TCR diversity with age came mainly from a loss of richness, whereas in cancer patients a loss of evenness also played a part. Compared with age-matched healthy donors, untreated patients with either hematological or solid cancers had significantly lower TCR diversity in the blood along with higher clonality. Hematological cancer patients had lymphoid organ infiltration, which may itself impair thymic emigration or peripheral T cell expansion. In both cancer cohorts, the median generation probability rose over the chemotherapy interval, which suggests that the repertoire was reconstituted through rebound thymic output. According to the authors, the repertoire data do not allow conclusions to be drawn about immunological memory after chemotherapy.

Ten or more counts support this clonotype. No antigen is known for it. Base qualities are not provided; no much larger clone lies one nucleotide away. Genomic DNA extracted from peripheral blood, rather than sorted cells or RNA, was used as the source for amplification of TCR beta rearrangements. The germline V end is reduced by 3 bases and the J end by 4 bases; junction bases left unmatched: 4. Measured from the cysteine to the phenylalanine, the CDR3 is 15 residues long. Only CDR3 DNA is held: 45 bases, read in frame from base 1. The germline V gene gives CDR1 as KGHDR and CDR2 as SFDVKD. Rearranged TRB sequences spanning V, D and J segments were amplified in a multiplex touch-down PCR with a mixed TRB-A/B primer pool. Illumina adapters and sample indices were added to the amplicons in two consecutive PCR reactions performed with Phusion HS II polymerase. The amplicons were purified from gel with the NucleoSpin Gel and PCR Clean-up kit and then assessed with Qubit and an Agilent 2100 Bioanalyzer. Sequencing of libraries was carried out on an Illumina MiSeq in 600-cycle, single-indexed, paired-end runs. Under the source paper's analysis protocol: TRB sequences were processed with MiXCR versions 2.12 and 3.0.5. Each unique CDR3 nucleotide sequence was counted as one clone, and only productive sequences with at least two reads were retained. Repertoire metrics included Shannon diversity, evenness, clonality (one minus evenness), and alpha-parameterized diversity profiles from alpha 0 to 5. The IGoR algorithm was used to calculate generation probabilities of clones in the paired pre- and post-chemotherapy samples. TCRdb took the public reads, trimmed them with fastp at Q25, ran MiXCR for clone calling and kept in-frame beta chains. Each entry is one CDR3 protein sequence, shown with its most common DNA and genes. The V and J calls reflect TCRdb's pipeline rather than the authors' work. This sample gives around 13,000 distinct CDR3 sequences in total; approximately 28% of them show up just once. About 9.9% of the sample comes from the top ten.

This receptor chain uses TRBV24-1 and TRBJ2-1; TRBD2 matches 8 bases in the middle. This sequence originates from a human donor with a blood cancer. The material sequenced was blood. In nucleotides, the sequence is TGTGCCACCAGTGATCGGGGACTAGGTTACAATGAGCAGTTCTTC. Its protein reads: CATSDRGLGYNEQFF.